The rows below give T cell receptor beta chains drawn from one sample of a study of blood T cell repertoires in COVID-19. Produced via immunoSEQ multiplex PCR; TCRdb's table is partial and in-frame only. This table holds roughly 220,000 clones, roughly 90% found once. The sample taken for sequencing was PBMCs or T cells enriched from blood (not recorded which). Source of these receptors: a woman aged 40 to 50 with acute COVID-19. CDR3s include the opening cysteine and the closing phenylalanine or tryptophan. The order of the fields is D gene, clone size, J gene, V gene, CDR3 protein, CDR3 DNA. A D gene is named only where the DNA matches it firmly. Not all rows give a size; the values are once, few, many and, for expanded clones, a class.

d_call: NA
clone_size: NA
j_call: TRBJ2-1
v_call: TRBV7-3
cdr3_aa: CASSIAGNEQFF
cdr3_nt: TGTGCCAGCAGCATAGCCGGGAATGAGCAGTTCTTC

d_call: NA
clone_size: NA
j_call: TRBJ1-1
v_call: TRBV5-1
cdr3_aa: CASSPQRVGNTEAFF
cdr3_nt: TGCGCCAGCAGCCCCCAGCGGGTCGGGAACACTGAAGCTTTCTTT

d_call: TRBD1
clone_size: NA
j_call: TRBJ1-1
v_call: TRBV18
cdr3_aa: CASSPDRGHTEAFF
cdr3_nt: TGTGCCAGCTCCCCGGACAGGGGACACACTGAAGCTTTCTTT

d_call: TRBD2
clone_size: NA
j_call: TRBJ2-1
v_call: TRBV5-1
cdr3_aa: CASSGLAGGHEQFF
cdr3_nt: TGCGCCAGCAGTGGACTAGCGGGGGGGCATGAGCAGTTCTTC

d_call: NA
clone_size: NA
j_call: TRBJ1-1
v_call: TRBV7-3
cdr3_aa: CASSFWTDMNTEAFF
cdr3_nt: TGTGCCAGCAGCTTTTGGACGGACATGAACACTGAAGCTTTCTTT

d_call: TRBD2
clone_size: NA
j_call: TRBJ2-3
v_call: TRBV6-4
cdr3_aa: CASSVETGGPDTQYF
cdr3_nt: TGTGCCAGCAGTGTCGAAACGGGGGGGCCAGATACGCAGTATTTT

d_call: NA
clone_size: NA
j_call: TRBJ2-1
v_call: TRBV7-9
cdr3_aa: CASSLHSGTSNEQFF
cdr3_nt: TGTGCCAGCAGCTTACACAGTGGAACCTCCAATGAGCAGTTCTTC

d_call: NA
clone_size: NA
j_call: TRBJ1-1
v_call: TRBV4-1
cdr3_aa: CASSQEGLGSGGLFF
cdr3_nt: TGCGCCAGCAGCCAAGAGGGGCTAGGCTCCGGGGGGCTTTTCTTT

d_call: NA
clone_size: NA
j_call: TRBJ2-7
v_call: TRBV5-1
cdr3_aa: CASSLAVLRAGEFDEQYF
cdr3_nt: TGCGCCAGCAGCCTGGCGGTCTTACGGGCAGGGGAGTTTGACGAGCAGTACTTC

d_call: NA
clone_size: few
j_call: TRBJ2-1
v_call: TRBV6-5
cdr3_aa: CASSTPGMVHNEQFF
cdr3_nt: TGTGCCAGCTCAACCCCAGGGATGGTCCATAATGAGCAGTTCTTC

d_call: NA
clone_size: NA
j_call: TRBJ1-4
v_call: TRBV18
cdr3_aa: CASGGGEGEKLFF
cdr3_nt: TGTGCCAGCGGGGGGGGAGAGGGCGAAAAACTGTTTTTT

d_call: NA
clone_size: once
j_call: TRBJ1-1
v_call: TRBV5-8
cdr3_aa: CASSPTGYNTEAFF
cdr3_nt: TGTGCCAGCAGCCCGACAGGATATAACACTGAAGCTTTCTTT

d_call: TRBD1
clone_size: NA
j_call: TRBJ1-1
v_call: TRBV5-1
cdr3_aa: CASSLGQGYRDTEAFF
cdr3_nt: TGCGCCAGCAGCTTGGGACAGGGCTATCGGGACACTGAAGCTTTCTTT

d_call: NA
clone_size: NA
j_call: TRBJ2-1
v_call: TRBV7-6
cdr3_aa: CASSPRQVQDEQFF
cdr3_nt: TGTGCCAGCAGCCCGCGACAGGTACAAGATGAGCAGTTCTTC

d_call: TRBD1
clone_size: NA
j_call: TRBJ2-7
v_call: TRBV19
cdr3_aa: CASSAPGQASYEQYF
cdr3_nt: TGTGCCAGTAGTGCACCGGGACAGGCCTCCTACGAGCAGTACTTC

d_call: NA
clone_size: NA
j_call: TRBJ2-7
v_call: TRBV6-6
cdr3_aa: CASKETSYEQYF
cdr3_nt: TGTGCCAGCAAGGAGACTTCCTACGAGCAGTACTTC